The T cell receptor (beta chain) under discussion was sequenced for a study of PD-1 blockade in classical Hodgkin lymphoma. Findings and caveats of the study: Patients who initiated nivolumab within 1 year of ASCT were excluded.

About this clone: What it binds is unknown.

The patients all showed relapse after autologous stem cell transplantation, while their brentuximab vedotin exposure varied. Profiling relied on immunoSEQ multiplex PCR, and the TCRdb table lists in-frame clones only, not all of them. This sample carries 40,000 to 50,000 clones, around 83% of them seen once, and the ten largest clones take 4.5% to 6.5%. The V segment lost 6 bases and the J segment 8 bases; nucleotides outside the gene matches: 9. CDR1 is WNHNN and CDR2 is SYGVQD in the germline V gene (reference sequence). The CDR3 is made up of 14 amino acids. The specimen comprised peripheral blood mononuclear cells (PBMCs), sampled before the second cycle of nivolumab. The chain combines TRBV10-1 with TRBJ1-4, with TRBD1 matching 7 bases. The source of this sequence is a human donor with classical Hodgkin lymphoma. CDR3 in DNA: TGCGCCAGCAGCGAGGGGGCGCGGGACGAAAAACTGTTTTTT. As protein: CASSEGARDEKLFF.